The 13 T cell receptor beta chains below come from one sample, sequenced in a study of blood T cells in healthy people across ages (dated by TCRdb to about 2015). Library generation was performed with 5' RACE. The sequencer was an Illumina HiSeq 2500. The second PCR ran for roughly 7 to 11 cycles and used a J-beta primer mix along with a sample-barcoded 5' primer. TCRdb reprocessing: public reads trimmed at Q25 with fastp, clones called with MiXCR, in-frame beta chains kept. CDR3 protein sequences are deduplicated, and each keeps its most common genes and DNA. The sample table contains 1 million or so distinct CDR3 sequences; only one count was recorded for 35% to 55% of them. Clones ranked in the top ten supply over 15% of the sample. The sample comprised blood. These receptors were collected from a woman in her fifties or sixties in good health.

The genes are TRBV7-9 and TRBJ1-2; D is uncertain. Trimming took off 8 bases at V and 4 bases at J, with 11 bases between the two ends. Germline values: CDR1 SEHNR, CDR2 FQNEAQ (reference sequence). The CDR3 is 12 residues long. CDR3: CASFRPGYGYTF. In nucleotides, the CDR3 is TGTGCCAGCTTTCGACCAGGCTATGGCTACACCTTC.

The sample holds a few counts of this clonotype. A read error may be the cause here, since a much bigger clone is one base away. The rearrangement uses TRBV6-5 and TRBJ2-7; the D gene is possibly TRBD1 (7 bases). The CDR3 extends over 13 amino acids. The V and J ends lost 6 bases and 10 bases respectively, with 19 bases between them. The germline gives CDR1 MNHEY, CDR2 SVGAGI. The CDR3 bases are TGTGCCAGCAGCTCAGGGCAGGGGGAGGCCCAGTACTTC. Protein: CASSSGQGEAQYF.

This clonotype was observed once. The gene calls are TRBV2 and TRBJ2-5, with D perhaps TRBD1 (6 bases). Germline V gene data show CDR1 as SNHLY and CDR2 as FYNNEI. Trimming left V 4 bases short and J 4 bases short, with 22 bases between. This CDR3 spans 17 amino acids. The CDR3, as DNA: TGTGCCAGCAGTGGATACGAAGGACAGTTTTTGGGAGAGACCCAGTACTTC. It is translated as CASSGYEGQFLGETQYF.

This clonotype came up a few times. This chain joins TRBV6-1 and TRBJ2-3; D is ambiguous. This CDR3 has 13 amino acids. V was cut by 2 bases and J by 2 bases, with 5 bases left in between. Germline loops: CDR1 MNHNS, CDR2 SASEGT. CDR3 residues: CASSEILTDTQYF. Written as DNA, the CDR3 is TGTGCCAGCAGTGAAATCCTCACAGATACGCAGTATTTT.

The chain couples TRBV7-9 to TRBJ2-1; 8 bases line up with TRBD2. J gave up 2 bases and V 5 bases, and 5 bases lay outside the gene matches. CDR1 and CDR2 from the germline V gene are SEHNR and FQNEAQ (reference sequence). The CDR3 runs 15 residues. The CDR3 DNA reads as TGTGCCAGCAGCCAAAGCGGGAGTCCCTACAATGAGCAGTTCTTC. Amino acid sequence: CASSQSGSPYNEQFF.

The sample holds many counts of this clonotype. The J gene is TRBJ2-5, the V gene TRBV6-5; TRBD2 matches at 8 bases. CDR3 length equals 13 residues. Germline V CDR1 and CDR2: MNHEY, SVGAGI. V shed 8 bases, J shed 7 bases, and the junction held 9 bases outside the gene matches. The CDR3 DNA follows: TGTGCCAGCTGGAAGCGGGAGTTCGGGACCCAGTACTTC. Translation gives CASWKREFGTQYF.

This clonotype was seen more than once but under ten times. The CDR3 DNA follows: TGTGCCAGCAGGGGACTAGGGTTTGAGCAGTACTTC. Protein: CASRGLGFEQYF. V usage is TRBV12-3 or TRBV12-4 and J usage is TRBJ2-7; 8 bases agree with TRBD2. With 6 bases clipped from V and 7 bases from J, the junction kept 5 bases outside the gene matches. CDR3 length equals 12 residues.

This clonotype was counted a few times. The V call is TRBV20-1, the J call TRBJ2-7, with D uncertain. The CDR3 length is 10 residues. Trimming left V 6 bases short and J 6 bases short, with 9 bases between. The germline V gene has CDR1 DFQATT and CDR2 SNEGSKA (reference sequence). The CDR3 DNA sequence: TGCAGTGCCTCCGTGAGCGAGCAGTACTTC. It specifies CSASVSEQYF.

The V call is TRBV30, the J call TRBJ1-2; 7 bases fit TRBD1. Germline lookup yields CDR1 GTSNPN and CDR2 SVGIG (reference sequence). J gave up 2 bases and V 3 bases, and 6 bases lay outside the gene matches. The CDR3 extends over 14 amino acids. The CDR3, as DNA: TGTGCCTGGAGACACGCGACAGGGAACTATGGCTACACCTTC. It codes for CAWRHATGNYGYTF. Full variable domain (remainder filled in from reference TRBV30 and TRBJ1-2): SQTIHQWPATLVQPVGSPLSLECTVEGTSNPNLYWYRQAAGRGLQLLFYSVGIGQISSEVPQNLSASRPQDRQFILSSKKLLLSDSGFYLCAWRHATGNYGYTFGSGTRLTVV.

The table lists this clonotype with a few counts. V is TRBV20-1 and J is TRBJ2-1; 7 bases map to TRBD2. Germline V gene data show CDR1 as DFQATT and CDR2 as SNEGSKA (reference sequence). The CDR3 has 15 amino acids. V lost 0 bases and J lost 2; bases outside the gene matches: 4. CDR3 region: CSARDLGRAYNEQFF. The CDR3 bases are TGCAGTGCTAGAGATTTGGGGAGGGCCTACAATGAGCAGTTCTTC.

This clonotype was seen repeatedly, ten times or more. Sequence at one end of the junction differs from germline and may be a read error. The chain joins TRBV18 to TRBJ2-5; D is undetermined. CDR1 is KGHSH, CDR2 LQKENI, per germline. This CDR3 has 12 residues. CDR3 amino acids: CASSPNQETQYF. The CDR3 DNA sequence: TGTGCCAGCAGTCCTAACCAGGAGACCCAGTACTTC.

The chain joins TRBV6-2 or TRBV6-3 to TRBJ2-4, with 11 bases aligning to TRBD1. CDR3 length: 19 residues. The trim removed 2 bases at V and 0 bases at J, leaving 9 bases unmatched. Germline V gene sequence: CDR1 MNHEY, CDR2 SVGEGT. CDR3 sequence (DNA): TGTGCCAGCAGTTACCCTAGAGGACAGGGGGCTTTAGCCAAAAACATTCAGTACTTC. Its protein product is CASSYPRGQGALAKNIQYF.

This clonotype was observed many times. V is TRBV6-6 and J is TRBJ2-6; possibly TRBD2 for D (6 bases). CDR3 length: 15 amino acids. CDR1 and CDR2 (germline): MNHNY, SVGAGI (reference sequence). Trimming took off 5 bases at V and 2 bases at J, with 10 bases between the two ends. DNA of the CDR3: TGTGCCAGCAGTCTCGGGGGTCCTGGGGCCAACGTCCTGACTTTC. Residues: CASSLGGPGANVLTF.